One sample yielded the 30 T cell receptor beta chains listed below, sequenced in a study of regulatory T cells in long-lasting Graves disease. HTBI primers from iRepertoire and Arm-PCR of CDR3 regions yielded the TCR beta libraries. MiXCR, applied by TCRdb to the multiplex PCR reads, yields one record per CDR3 protein. The repertoire holds approximately 460,000 distinct CDR3 sequences, with around 17% as singletons. Time point reported: newly diagnosed GD, antithyroid drugs for less than 3 months. Researchers made the TCR library from RNA that was extracted from PBMCs. These data also featured in a second study, about T cells in Graves' hyperthyroidism and ophthalmopathy.

The source was peripheral blood mononuclear cells (PBMCs), collected at new diagnosis, from a patient treated with antithyroid drugs. The receptors were sampled from a woman younger than 45 with Graves disease.

Concerning this clonotype: Likely a read error: the CDR3 ends without its conserved phenylalanine or tryptophan. The chain combines TRBV18 with TRBJ1-1; D perhaps matches TRBD1 (5 bases). The V and J ends lost 1 base and 8 bases respectively, with 11 bases between them. The length of the CDR3 is 13 residues. CDR1 KGHSH and CDR2 LQKENI come from the germline V gene. CDR3 region: CASSPRGREEAFL. In DNA, the CDR3 is TGTGCCAGCTCACCACGGGGGAGAGAAGAAGCTTTCCTT.

At least ten counts were recorded for this clonotype. This sequence joins TRBV6-5 and TRBJ2-5; a weak D match, TRBD2 (5 bases). Germline lookup yields CDR1 MNHEY and CDR2 SVGAGI. Trimming removed 0 bases from V and 5 bases from J, with 13 bases in between. The CDR3 extends over 15 amino acids. The CDR3 DNA follows: TGTGCCAGCAGTTACTCGAAGCGGAATTCGGAGACCCAGTACTTC. This encodes CASSYSKRNSETQYF.

The sample holds many counts of this clonotype. The chain recombines TRBV7-3 with TRBJ2-3; 10 bases are shared with TRBD2. The CDR3 consists of 17 residues. Trimming took 4 bases from V and 0 from J; bases not matched to a gene: 7. Per the germline V gene, CDR1 is SGHTA and CDR2 is FQGTGA. This CDR3 is CASSSAGTSESTDTQYF. The CDR3 region has the DNA TGTGCCAGCAGCTCTGCCGGGACTAGCGAGAGCACAGATACGCAGTATTTT.

This clonotype was counted a few times. This chain uses TRBV27 with TRBJ1-2; D not resolved. V lost 3 bases, J lost 8 bases, and 16 bases lay in between. The germline gives CDR1 MNHEY, CDR2 SMNVEV (reference sequence). The CDR3 has 14 amino acids. The CDR3 nucleotides are TGTGCCAGCAGTTTGGGCCCTGCGGGAGGCGGCTACACCTTC. This translates into CASSLGPAGGGYTF.

As for this clonotype: A much larger clone lies a single base off, so this may be a read error. This chain links TRBV14 with TRBJ2-5, with TRBD2 as a possible D gene (5 bases). Germline loops: CDR1 SGHDN, CDR2 FVKESK. The CDR3 totals 15 residues. This chain's CDR3 is CASSQEWPREEAQYF. In DNA form, the CDR3 reads TGTGCCAGCAGCCAGGAGTGGCCGAGGGAAGAGGCCCAGTACTTC.

This clonotype was counted at least ten times. This CDR3 is CASIASSGTYNEQFF. DNA for the CDR3: TGTGCCAGCATTGCTTCTAGCGGTACTTACAATGAGCAGTTCTTC. This chain uses TRBV2 with TRBJ2-1; 7 nucleotides line up with TRBD2. Germline CDR1 SNHLY, CDR2 FYNNEI. The CDR3 has 15 amino acids. Unmatched junction bases numbered 10, after V lost 7 bases and J lost 4 bases.

This clonotype was detected a few times. The V and J genes are TRBV6-1 and TRBJ1-4, with a tentative D call TRBD1 (5 bases). The ends were cut back, 6 bases at V and 10 bases at J, with 15 bases in the middle. This CDR3 has 13 residues. The germline gives CDR1 MNHNS, CDR2 SASEGT. The CDR3: CASRERGRGKLFF. The CDR3 DNA follows: TGTGCCAGCAGGGAGAGGGGCCGGGGAAAACTGTTTTTT.

This clonotype was detected ten times or more. The V gene is TRBV9, the J gene TRBJ2-3, with no clear D. CDR1 is SGDLS, CDR2 YYNGEE, per germline. This CDR3 region has 15 residues. The V end lost 4 bases, the J end lost 2 bases, and 14 bases lay between the germline ends. CDR3 DNA sequence: TGTGCCAGCAGCACGACTGGCCGGCACACAGATACGCAGTATTTT. It translates to CASSTTGRHTDTQYF.

This clonotype was seen ten or more times. The rearrangement joins TRBV7-2 to TRBJ2-5; D might be TRBD1 or TRBD2, each matching 6 bases. The germline CDR1 and CDR2 sequences are SGHTA and FQGNSA. There are 16 residues in the CDR3. Trimming stripped 1 base from V and 3 bases from J, with 15 bases between. CDR3 residues: CASSLVGGERKETQYF. CDR3 DNA: TGTGCCAGCAGCTTAGTCGGGGGCGAGAGGAAAGAGACCCAGTACTTC.

This clonotype has only one observation. V is TRBV19 and J is TRBJ1-1; TRBD1 is a possible D gene (5 bases). The CDR3 length is 16 residues. Germline V gives CDR1 LNHDA, CDR2 SQIVND (reference sequence). The V gene lost 4 bases and the J gene lost 6 bases, with 21 bases spanning the gap. The DNA of the CDR3 is TGTGCCAGTAGTACCCCCGGGGGGAGGAGGAGCGCTGAAGCTTTCTTT. Protein sequence: CASSTPGGRRSAEAFF.

This clonotype was found many times. This chain joins TRBV6-5 and TRBJ2-3, with 12 bases lining up with TRBD2. There are 16 residues in the CDR3. Germline loops: CDR1 MNHEY, CDR2 SVGAGI. Trimming at V came to 3 bases and at J to 6 bases, leaving 7 bases not matched to a gene. The CDR3 DNA reads TGTGCCAGCAGTTATTGGGCTAGCGGGAGGGAGGATACGCAGTATTTT. Its protein is CASSYWASGREDTQYF.

At least ten counts were recorded for this clonotype. The V gene is TRBV27, the J gene TRBJ2-3; D could derive from TRBD1 or TRBD2 (5 bases each). The V end lost 0 bases, the J end lost 6 bases, and 16 bases lay between the germline ends. CDR1 is MNHEY and CDR2 is SMNVEV in the germline V gene (reference sequence). The CDR3 covers 16 residues. This CDR3 is CASSLSGTPQKDTQYF. In nucleotides, the CDR3 is TGTGCCAGCAGTTTATCAGGGACCCCACAAAAGGATACGCAGTATTTT.

Note on this clonotype: A read error may account for a junction end that differs from germline. The chain is built from TRBV7-3 and TRBJ1-4; 8 bases map to TRBD1. Germline V gene lookup returns CDR1 SGHTA and CDR2 FQGTGA. The length of the CDR3 is 19 residues. DNA of the CDR3: TGTGCCAGCAGCTTAATCTTTGTCCTAAAGGACAGGGAAAATGGAAAACTGTTTTTT. Amino acids: CASSLIFVLKDRENGKLFF.

This clonotype occurred a few times. V and J are TRBV19 and TRBJ1-4; D is perhaps TRBD1 (6 bases). In germline, CDR1 is LNHDA, CDR2 SQIVND (reference sequence). The V gene lost 5 bases and the J gene lost 8 bases, with 15 bases spanning the gap. The CDR3 consists of 14 residues. CDR3: CASSSAAGEEKLFF. CDR3 sequence (DNA): TGTGCCAGTAGTTCTGCGGCAGGGGAAGAAAAACTGTTTTTT.

This clonotype was recorded only once. V is TRBV5-6 and J is TRBJ1-4, with unresolved D. CDR1 and CDR2 from the germline V gene are SGHDT and YYEEEE. The CDR3 is 14 residues long. Trimming removed 0 bases from V and 8 bases from J, with 11 bases in between. CDR3 nucleotides: TGTGCCAGCAGCTTGGGAGGGATGGAGGAAAAACTGTTTTTT. Amino acids: CASSLGGMEEKLFF.

The V and J genes are TRBV3-1 and TRBJ1-2; no reliable D call. Per the germline V gene, CDR1 is LGHDT and CDR2 is YNNKEL (reference sequence). V gave up 3 bases and J gave up 0 bases, with 11 bases separating them. The CDR3 extends over 15 amino acids. Here the CDR3 reads CASSHGFGPNYGYTF. CDR3 DNA: TGTGCCAGCAGCCACGGCTTTGGCCCTAACTATGGCTACACCTTC.

This sequence joins TRBV29-1 and TRBJ2-6; TRBD2 matches at 7 bases. The junction had 5 bases not matched to a gene; V was cut back by 1 base and J by 2 bases. Germline assignment: CDR1 SQVTM and CDR2 ANQGSEA. The CDR3 has 16 amino acids. In DNA form, the CDR3 reads TGCAGCGTTGAAGGGGGGGGAGCCCCTGGGGCCAACGTCCTGACTTTC. It encodes CSVEGGGAPGANVLTF.

This clonotype was seen ten or more times. This chain links TRBV5-4 with TRBJ2-1, with TRBD2 matching over 8 bases. Germline V lookup: CDR1 SGHNT, CDR2 YYREEE (reference sequence). Trimming at V came to 7 bases and at J to 6 bases, leaving 12 bases not matched to a gene. The CDR3 loop spans 15 amino acids. CDR3 sequence: CASAGLAGTPNEQFF. As DNA, the CDR3 is TGTGCCAGCGCTGGGCTAGCGGGTACTCCCAATGAGCAGTTCTTC. Drawing the rest from reference TRBV5-4 and TRBJ2-1, the complete variable domain is ETGVTQSPTHLIKTRGQQVTLRCSSQSGHNTVSWYQQALGQGPQFIFQYYREEENGRGNFPPRFSGLQFPNYSSELNVNALELDDSALYLCASAGLAGTPNEQFFGPGTRLTVL.

This chain uses TRBV6-2 or TRBV6-3 with TRBJ2-4; TRBD1 matches 7 bases. Germline V gene data show CDR1 as MNHEY and CDR2 as SVGEGT. The CDR3 is 13 residues long. V lost 6 bases to trimming and J lost 6 bases; unmatched junction nucleotides: 5. CDR3 residues: CASRDRARNIQYF. The CDR3 DNA reads as TGTGCCAGCAGAGACAGGGCACGAAACATTCAGTACTTC.

This clonotype came up many times. CDR3 loop: CASSLAIGSSYNEQFF. CDR3 nucleotides: TGCGCCAGCAGCTTGGCGATCGGCAGTTCCTACAATGAGCAGTTCTTC. The chain joins TRBV5-1 to TRBJ2-1; D is unclear. CDR3 length: 16 amino acids. Germline V gene lookup returns CDR1 SGHRS and CDR2 YFSETQ. Trimming pared 0 bases from V and 1 base from J, leaving 11 bases between.

The table lists this clonotype with many counts. The rearrangement joins TRBV7-8 to TRBJ2-7; the D gene is possibly TRBD1 (5 bases). The ends were cut back, 1 base at V and 3 bases at J, with 13 bases in the middle. CDR3 size: 15 residues. Germline V CDR1 and CDR2: SGHVS, FQNEAQ. DNA for the CDR3: TGTGCCAGCAGCTTAGGACACCAGGGAAACTACGAGCAGTACTTC. This gives the protein CASSLGHQGNYEQYF.

This clonotype showed up many times. The rearrangement uses TRBV12-3 or TRBV12-4 and TRBJ2-1; 12 bases are a match to TRBD2. Trimming removed 5 bases from V and 0 bases from J; junction bases left unmatched: 5. This CDR3 comprises 17 residues. Here the CDR3 reads CASSPLAGGSSYNEQFF. The CDR3 DNA follows: TGTGCCAGCAGTCCTCTAGCGGGAGGGAGCTCCTACAATGAGCAGTTCTTC.

This clonotype has a count of ten or more. The chain combines TRBV12-3 or TRBV12-4 with TRBJ1-2; no firm D call. With 3 bases removed from V and 5 bases from J, the gap between germline ends came to 4 bases. The CDR3 has 11 residues. In DNA, the CDR3 is TGTGCCAGCAGTTTCGCATATGGCTACACCTTC. As protein: CASSFAYGYTF.

This clonotype came up many times. The chain carries TRBV7-2 and TRBJ2-7; D is unresolved. Germline assignment: CDR1 SGHTA and CDR2 FQGNSA. Trimming removed 6 bases from V and 2 bases from J, with 17 bases in between. The CDR3 loop spans 15 amino acids. CDR3 residues: CASSISGGGAYEQYF. As DNA, the CDR3 is TGTGCCAGCAGTATAAGTGGCGGTGGTGCCTACGAGCAGTACTTC. The full variable domain, completed using reference TRBV7-2 and TRBJ2-7, is GAGVSQSPSNKVTEKGKDVELRCDPISGHTALYWYRQSLGQGLEFLIYFQGNSAPDKSGLPSDRFSAERTGGSVSTLTIQRTQQEDSAVYLCASSISGGGAYEQYFGPGTRLTVT.

The rearrangement joins TRBV18 to TRBJ2-1; 8 nucleotides agree with TRBD2. V shed 8 bases and J 13 bases; nucleotides not matched to a gene: 13. The CDR3 has 13 amino acids. Germline V lookup: CDR1 KGHSH, CDR2 LQKENI. CDR3: CASTSGTRGDQFF. The CDR3, as DNA: TGTGCCAGCACCTCCGGGACTAGGGGTGATCAGTTCTTC.

This clonotype was detected many times. The rearrangement links TRBV29-1 to TRBJ1-1; 9 nucleotides line up with TRBD1. J lost 11 bases, V lost 7 bases, and 8 bases had no gene match. Germline V gene sequence: CDR1 SQVTM, CDR2 ANQGSEA. The CDR3 sequence is 11 residues long. CDR3: CSAGNRGQAFF. Here the CDR3 DNA reads TGCAGCGCTGGGAACAGGGGGCAGGCTTTCTTT.

Concerning this clonotype: Since a far larger clone is one base different, this is likely a read error. The J gene is TRBJ2-7, the V gene TRBV10-3; D gene uncertain. With 3 bases removed from V and 5 bases from J, the gap between germline ends came to 14 bases. CDR3 length: 14 residues. Germline V gene lookup returns CDR1 ENHRY and CDR2 SYGVKD. The CDR3 sequence is CAISEAKGFNEQYF. The CDR3 DNA follows: TGTGCCATCAGTGAAGCGAAAGGGTTCAACGAGCAGTACTTC.

The chain is built from TRBV14 and TRBJ2-1; perhaps TRBD1 as D (5 bases). V was trimmed by 5 bases and J by 4 bases, leaving 15 bases between them. Germline V gene lookup returns CDR1 SGHDN and CDR2 FVKESK. The CDR3 totals 15 residues. CDR3 residues: CASSARTNTYNEQFF. CDR3 in DNA: TGTGCCAGCAGCGCCCGGACAAATACTTACAATGAGCAGTTCTTC.

This clonotype was observed at least ten times. The chain recombines TRBV12-3 or TRBV12-4 with TRBJ2-7; 9 bases align to TRBD1. The CDR3 extends over 16 amino acids. Trimming at V came to 5 bases and at J to 3 bases, leaving 11 bases not matched to a gene. The CDR3 sequence is CASSPGTGRQLYEQYF. In DNA form, the CDR3 reads TGTGCCAGCAGTCCTGGGACAGGGCGCCAACTCTACGAGCAGTACTTC.

This clonotype was counted only a few times. This chain connects TRBV13 to TRBJ2-1, with unresolved D. Germline loops: CDR1 PRHDT, CDR2 FYEKMQ (reference sequence). Trimming shortened V by 7 bases and J by 8 bases, and 9 bases separated the two germline ends. The CDR3 has 11 amino acids. The chain's CDR3 is CASKADYEQFF. In DNA form, the CDR3 reads TGTGCCAGCAAAGCTGATTATGAGCAGTTCTTC.